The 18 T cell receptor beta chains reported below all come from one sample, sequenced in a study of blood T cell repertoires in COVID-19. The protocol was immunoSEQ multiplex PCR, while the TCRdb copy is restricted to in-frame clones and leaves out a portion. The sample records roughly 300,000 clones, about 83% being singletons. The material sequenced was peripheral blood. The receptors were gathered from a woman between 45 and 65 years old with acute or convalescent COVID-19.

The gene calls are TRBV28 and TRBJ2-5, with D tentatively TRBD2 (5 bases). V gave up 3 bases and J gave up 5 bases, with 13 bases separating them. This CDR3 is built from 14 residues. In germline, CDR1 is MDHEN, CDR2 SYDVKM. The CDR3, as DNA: TGTGCCAGCAGTTTGTGGGGAAGAGGGGAGACCCAGTACTTC. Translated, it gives CASSLWGRGETQYF.

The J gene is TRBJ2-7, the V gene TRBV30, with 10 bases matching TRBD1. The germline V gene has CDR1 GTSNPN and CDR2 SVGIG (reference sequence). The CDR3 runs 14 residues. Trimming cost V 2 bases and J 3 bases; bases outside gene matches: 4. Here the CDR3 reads CAWSSGTGDYEQYF. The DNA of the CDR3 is TGTGCCTGGAGTTCCGGGACAGGGGACTACGAGCAGTACTTC.

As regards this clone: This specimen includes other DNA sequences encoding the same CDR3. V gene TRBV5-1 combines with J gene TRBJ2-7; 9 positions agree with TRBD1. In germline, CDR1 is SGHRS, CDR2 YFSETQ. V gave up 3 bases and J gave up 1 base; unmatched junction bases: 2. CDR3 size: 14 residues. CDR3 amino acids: CASSSGTGSYEQYF. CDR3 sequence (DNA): TGCGCCAGCAGCTCAGGGACAGGGTCCTACGAGCAGTACTTC.

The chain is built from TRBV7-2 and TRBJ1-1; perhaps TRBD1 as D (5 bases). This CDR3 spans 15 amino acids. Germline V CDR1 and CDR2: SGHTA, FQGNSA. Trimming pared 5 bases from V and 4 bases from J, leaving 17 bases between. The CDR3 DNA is TGTGCCAGCAGCGTTGACCAGGGATCGGTCACTGAAGCTTTCTTT. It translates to CASSVDQGSVTEAFF.

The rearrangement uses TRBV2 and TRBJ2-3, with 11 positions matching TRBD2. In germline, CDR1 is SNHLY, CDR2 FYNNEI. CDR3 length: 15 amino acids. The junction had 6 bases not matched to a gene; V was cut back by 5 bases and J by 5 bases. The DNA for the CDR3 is TGTGCCAGCAGTCTACTAGCGGGAGTAGGAGATACGCAGTATTTT. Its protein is CASSLLAGVGDTQYF.

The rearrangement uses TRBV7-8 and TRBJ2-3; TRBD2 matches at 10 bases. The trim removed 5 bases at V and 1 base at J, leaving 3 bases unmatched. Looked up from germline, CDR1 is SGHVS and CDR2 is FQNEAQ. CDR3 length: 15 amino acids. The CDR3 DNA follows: TGTGCCAGCAGCCAGGGGACTAGCGGCACAGATACGCAGTATTTT. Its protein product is CASSQGTSGTDTQYF.

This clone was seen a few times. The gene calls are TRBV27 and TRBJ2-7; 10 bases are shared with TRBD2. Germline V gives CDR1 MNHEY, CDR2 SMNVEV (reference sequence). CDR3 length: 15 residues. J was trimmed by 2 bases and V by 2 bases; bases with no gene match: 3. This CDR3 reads CASSLLSGGTYEQYF. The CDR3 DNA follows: TGTGCCAGCAGTTTACTTAGCGGGGGGACCTACGAGCAGTACTTC.

This CDR3 reads CASSPGQGEDTQYF. DNA of the CDR3: TGTGCCAGCAGCCCAGGACAGGGGGAAGATACGCAGTATTTT. The chain couples TRBV7-2 to TRBJ2-3; 10 bases line up with TRBD1. This CDR3 has 14 amino acids. CDR1 SGHTA and CDR2 FQGNSA come from the germline V gene. The J segment lost 5 bases and the V segment lost 5 bases, leaving 4 bases of the junction unmatched.

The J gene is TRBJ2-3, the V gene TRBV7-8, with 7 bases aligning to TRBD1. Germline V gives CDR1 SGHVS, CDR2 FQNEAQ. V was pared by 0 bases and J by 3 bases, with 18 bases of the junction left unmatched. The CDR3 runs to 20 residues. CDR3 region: CASSLAGVGRGFLGTDTQYF. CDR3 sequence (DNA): TGTGCCAGCAGCTTAGCCGGGGTCGGCAGGGGGTTTTTAGGTACAGATACGCAGTATTTT.

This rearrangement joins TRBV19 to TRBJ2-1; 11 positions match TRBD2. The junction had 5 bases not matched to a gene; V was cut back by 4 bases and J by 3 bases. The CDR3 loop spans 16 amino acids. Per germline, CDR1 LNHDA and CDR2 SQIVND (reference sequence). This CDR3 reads CASSTGLADNYNEQFF. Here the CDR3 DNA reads TGTGCCAGTAGTACGGGACTAGCGGATAACTACAATGAGCAGTTCTTC.

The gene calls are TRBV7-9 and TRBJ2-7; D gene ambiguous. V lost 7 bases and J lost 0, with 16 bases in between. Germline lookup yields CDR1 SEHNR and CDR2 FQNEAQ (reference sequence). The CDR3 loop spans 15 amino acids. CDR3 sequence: CASTPEHTGSYEQYF. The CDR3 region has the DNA TGTGCCAGCACCCCGGAGCATACCGGCTCCTACGAGCAGTACTTC.

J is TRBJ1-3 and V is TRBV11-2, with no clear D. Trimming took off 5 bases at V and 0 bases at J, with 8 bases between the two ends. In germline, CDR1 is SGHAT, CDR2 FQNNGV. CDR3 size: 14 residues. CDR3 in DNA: TGTGCCAGCAGCCAACAGAGCTCTGGAAACACCATATATTTT. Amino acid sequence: CASSQQSSGNTIYF.

CDR3 sequence: CASSLSSGYSYEQYF. CDR3 nucleotides: TGTGCCAGTAGTCTCTCTAGCGGCTACTCCTACGAGCAGTACTTC. The chain carries TRBV19 and TRBJ2-7, with 7 bases aligning to TRBD2. The CDR3 has 15 amino acids. Germline assignment: CDR1 LNHDA and CDR2 SQIVND (reference sequence). V trimming: 5 bases; J trimming: 0 bases; junction bases outside the gene matches: 7. The variable domain in full, completed from reference TRBV19 and TRBJ2-7, reads DGGITQSPKYLFRKEGQNVTLSCEQNLNHDAMYWYRQDPGQGLRLIYYSQIVNDFQKGDIAEGYSVSREKKESFPLTVTSAQKNPTAFYLCASSLSSGYSYEQYFGPGTRLTVT.

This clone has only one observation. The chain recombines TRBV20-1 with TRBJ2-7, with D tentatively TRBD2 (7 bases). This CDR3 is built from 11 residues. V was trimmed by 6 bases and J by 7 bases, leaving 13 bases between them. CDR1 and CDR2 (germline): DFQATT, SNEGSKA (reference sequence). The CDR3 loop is CSAPSGTEQYF. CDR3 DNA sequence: TGCAGTGCCCCGAGCGGGACAGAGCAGTACTTC.

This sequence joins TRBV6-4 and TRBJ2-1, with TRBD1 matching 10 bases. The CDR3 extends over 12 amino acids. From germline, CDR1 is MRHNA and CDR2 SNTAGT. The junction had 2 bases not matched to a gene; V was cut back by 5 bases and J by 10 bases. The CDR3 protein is CASSRTGGEQFF. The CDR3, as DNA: TGTGCCAGCAGTAGGACAGGGGGAGAGCAGTTCTTC.

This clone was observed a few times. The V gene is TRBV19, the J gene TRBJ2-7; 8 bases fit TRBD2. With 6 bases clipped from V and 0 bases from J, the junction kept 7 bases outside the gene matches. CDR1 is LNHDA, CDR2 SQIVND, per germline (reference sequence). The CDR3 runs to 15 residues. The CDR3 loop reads CASRHSGISSYEQYF. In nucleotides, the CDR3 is TGTGCCAGTAGGCATAGCGGGATCAGCTCCTACGAGCAGTACTTC.

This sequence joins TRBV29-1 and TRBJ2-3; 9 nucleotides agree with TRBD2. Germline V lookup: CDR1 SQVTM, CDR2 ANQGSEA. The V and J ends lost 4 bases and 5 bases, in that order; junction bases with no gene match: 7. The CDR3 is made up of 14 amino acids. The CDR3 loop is CSVGLAGAEDTQYF. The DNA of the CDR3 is TGCAGCGTTGGCTTAGCGGGAGCGGAAGATACGCAGTATTTT.

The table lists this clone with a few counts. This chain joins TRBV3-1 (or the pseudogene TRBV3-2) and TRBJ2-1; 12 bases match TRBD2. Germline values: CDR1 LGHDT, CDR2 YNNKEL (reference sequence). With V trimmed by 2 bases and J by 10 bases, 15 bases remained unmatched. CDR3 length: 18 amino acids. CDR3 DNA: TGTGCCAGCAGCCAATCTAGGACTAGCGGGACAGTGCGTGGCGAGCAGTTCTTC. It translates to CASSQSRTSGTVRGEQFF.